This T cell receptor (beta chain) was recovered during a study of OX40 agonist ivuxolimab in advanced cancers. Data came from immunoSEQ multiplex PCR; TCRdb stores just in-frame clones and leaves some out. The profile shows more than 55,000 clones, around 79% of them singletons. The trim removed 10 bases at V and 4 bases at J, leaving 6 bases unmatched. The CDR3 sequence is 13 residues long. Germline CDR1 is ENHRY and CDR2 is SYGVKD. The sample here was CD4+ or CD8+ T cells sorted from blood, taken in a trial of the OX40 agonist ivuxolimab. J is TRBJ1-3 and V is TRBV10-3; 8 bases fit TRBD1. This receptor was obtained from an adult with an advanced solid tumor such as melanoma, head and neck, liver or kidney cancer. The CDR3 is CATQGARGNTIYF. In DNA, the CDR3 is TGTGCCACCCAGGGGGCGAGGGGAAACACCATATATTTT.